Shown below are 27 T cell receptor beta chains from a single sample sequenced in a study of OX40 agonist ivuxolimab in advanced cancers. Libraries came from the immunoSEQ multiplex PCR assay. TCRdb stores this immuneACCESS table with in-frame sequences only. Part of the clones is absent; in the studies checked, under half of the shortfall reflects unresolved V genes, and no reason is known for the rest. This sample gives approximately 92,000 clones in total; approximately 95% of them show up just once. 2% to 2.5% of the sample rests with the top ten. Sequences were derived from CD4+ or CD8+ T cells sorted from blood, sampled in a trial of the OX40 agonist ivuxolimab. Receptors originate from an adult with an advanced solid tumor such as melanoma, head and neck, liver or kidney cancer.

The chain combines TRBV7-9 with TRBJ1-1; TRBD1 might be the D (6 bases). Germline V gene lookup returns CDR1 SEHNR and CDR2 FQNEAQ (reference sequence). The V end was cut by 5 bases, the J end by 1 base, with 14 bases between. The CDR3 spans 15 residues. DNA for the CDR3: TGTGCCAGCAGCCCACCCGGGGGCACGAACACTGAAGCTTTCTTT. As protein: CASSPPGGTNTEAFF. Combining the CDR3 with reference TRBV7-9 and TRBJ1-1 gives the whole variable domain DTGVSQNPRHKITKRGQNVTFRCDPISEHNRLYWYRQTLGQGPEFLTYFQNEAQLEKSRLLSDRFSAERPKGSFSTLEIQRTEQGDSAMYLCASSPPGGTNTEAFFGQGTRLTVV.

The chain has TRBV2 and TRBJ2-5; TRBD2 agrees at 8 bases. Germline loops: CDR1 SNHLY, CDR2 FYNNEI. CDR3 size: 14 residues. V lost 7 bases to trimming and J lost 5 bases; unmatched junction nucleotides: 9. The CDR3 region is CASIAWTSRETQYF. The CDR3 nucleotides are TGTGCCAGCATCGCATGGACTAGCAGGGAGACCCAGTACTTC.

J is TRBJ2-2 and V is TRBV15; 8 bases map to TRBD2. V lost 0 bases and J lost 7; bases outside the gene matches: 10. Germline CDR1 is LNHNV and CDR2 is YYDKDF (reference sequence). CDR3 length equals 17 residues. CDR3 loop: CATSRDRSSGNGGELFF. DNA of the CDR3: TGTGCCACCAGCAGAGATCGGAGTAGCGGGAATGGCGGGGAGCTGTTTTTT.

The J gene is TRBJ1-5, the V gene TRBV4-1; D is unresolved. CDR1 and CDR2 (germline): MGHRA, YSYEKL. This CDR3 comprises 13 residues. V lost 5 bases and J lost 3, with 8 bases in between. The CDR3 sequence: CASSFGDNQPQHF. The CDR3 coding sequence is TGCGCCAGCAGCTTCGGGGACAATCAGCCCCAGCATTTT.

This chain joins TRBV28 and TRBJ2-3; 9 bases match TRBD2. The CDR3 consists of 13 residues. CDR1 is MDHEN, CDR2 SYDVKM, per germline. The trim removed 4 bases at V and 8 bases at J, leaving 4 bases unmatched. CDR3 sequence: CASSYASGITQYF. CDR3 in DNA: TGTGCCAGCAGTTATGCTAGCGGGATTACGCAGTATTTT.

V is TRBV7-3 and J is TRBJ1-2; the D is unclear. Germline V gene lookup returns CDR1 SGHTA and CDR2 FQGTGA. V lost 5 bases, J lost 6 bases, and 16 bases lay in between. The CDR3 is 14 residues long. CDR3 sequence reads: CASSPGFLADGYTF. As DNA, the CDR3 is TGTGCCAGCAGCCCCGGGTTCTTGGCGGATGGCTACACCTTC. The full variable domain, its missing parts supplied by reference TRBV7-3 and TRBJ1-2, is GAGVSQTPSNKVTEKGKYVELRCDPISGHTALYWYRQSLGQGPEFLIYFQGTGAADDSGLPNDRFFAVRPEGSVSTLKIQRTERGDSAVYLCASSPGFLADGYTFGSGTRLTVV.

The genes are TRBV10-3 and TRBJ1-2; D remains ambiguous. Germline V gene sequence: CDR1 ENHRY, CDR2 SYGVKD. The V gene lost 2 bases and the J gene lost 6 bases, with 10 bases spanning the gap. CDR3 length: 13 residues. CDR3 sequence: CAISEGRPHGYTF. In DNA form, the CDR3 reads TGTGCCATCAGTGAGGGACGGCCCCATGGCTACACCTTC.

This clone was seen a single time. The chain couples TRBV7-8 to TRBJ1-3; 8 bases map to TRBD1. The CDR3 loop spans 18 amino acids. With V trimmed by 1 base and J by 0 bases, 8 bases remained unmatched. Germline V gives CDR1 SGHVS, CDR2 FQNEAQ. The chain's CDR3 is CASSLDPGQAHSGNTIYF. CDR3 bases: TGTGCCAGCAGCTTAGATCCGGGACAGGCGCACTCTGGAAACACCATATATTTT.

The chain recombines TRBV27 with TRBJ2-2; D gene ambiguous. CDR1 MNHEY and CDR2 SMNVEV come from the germline V gene (reference sequence). V gave up 3 bases and J gave up 4 bases, with 0 bases separating them. CDR3 length equals 11 residues. CDR3 in amino acids: CASSFTGELFF. CDR3 coding DNA: TGTGCCAGCAGTTTCACCGGGGAGCTGTTTTTT.

Points on this clone: At the DNA level, this CDR3 is encoded by other sequences in the same sample as well. The chain links TRBV7-2 to TRBJ2-2; D remains unclear. V lost 2 bases and J lost 0, with 1 base in between. This CDR3 is built from 13 residues. CDR1 is SGHTA, CDR2 FQGNSA, per germline. The chain's CDR3 is CASSLSNTGELFF. CDR3 sequence (DNA): TGTGCCAGCAGCTTATCGAACACCGGGGAGCTGTTTTTT.

The CDR3 DNA is TGTGCCAGCAGTGAAAGCGGGAATCAGCCCCAGCATTTT. This codes for CASSESGNQPQHF. J is TRBJ1-5 and V is TRBV6-1; D is ambiguous. This CDR3 is 13 amino acids long. From germline, CDR1 is MNHNS and CDR2 SASEGT. Trimming removed 2 bases at V and 4 bases at J, with 6 bases between.

This sequence joins TRBV2 and TRBJ2-5; 7 nucleotides align to TRBD1. The V and J ends lost 3 bases and 0 bases, in that order; junction bases with no gene match: 4. CDR3 length: 15 amino acids. From germline, CDR1 is SNHLY and CDR2 FYNNEI. The CDR3 DNA follows: TGTGCCAGCAGTGAGGGACAGTCGTACCAAGAGACCCAGTACTTC. This codes for CASSEGQSYQETQYF.

The chain recombines TRBV28 with TRBJ1-2; D perhaps matches TRBD1 (5 bases). This CDR3 region has 15 residues. CDR1 is MDHEN, CDR2 SYDVKM, per germline. Trimming pared 4 bases from V and 4 bases from J, leaving 16 bases between. CDR3 loop: CASSSSPGIAYGYTF. CDR3 DNA: TGTGCCAGCAGTTCAAGCCCAGGGATCGCCTATGGCTACACCTTC.

The chain joins TRBV10-3 to TRBJ2-7; D unresolved. The CDR3 covers 13 residues. V lost 3 bases and J 5 bases, leaving 11 bases between the germline ends. Germline V gene lookup returns CDR1 ENHRY and CDR2 SYGVKD. In DNA form, the CDR3 reads TGTGCCATCAGTGAAATAGGCCCCAACGAGCAGTACTTC. Protein product: CAISEIGPNEQYF.

The chain employs TRBV6-5 and TRBJ2-1; the match to TRBD1 covers 9 bases. Per the germline V gene, CDR1 is MNHEY and CDR2 is SVGAGI. The CDR3 sequence is 15 residues long. V gave up 5 bases and J gave up 5 bases; unmatched junction bases: 7. Here the CDR3 reads CASSPGGTGNNEQFF. CDR3 nucleotide sequence: TGTGCCAGCAGTCCCGGTGGGACAGGGAACAATGAGCAGTTCTTC.

The rearrangement uses TRBV7-3 and TRBJ2-3, with D unclear. Germline CDR1 and CDR2: SGHTA and FQGTGA. V was cut by 0 bases and J by 1 base, with 8 bases left in between. This CDR3 comprises 15 residues. CDR3 amino acids: CASSLTGGRTDTQYF. CDR3 DNA sequence: TGTGCCAGCAGCTTAACGGGTGGCCGCACAGATACGCAGTATTTT.

The chain joins TRBV7-9 to TRBJ2-2; D uncertain. This CDR3 region has 12 residues. Trimming removed 6 bases from V and 6 bases from J, with 8 bases in between. Germline CDR1 SEHNR, CDR2 FQNEAQ (reference sequence). Here the CDR3 reads CASRLGAGELFF. DNA of the CDR3: TGTGCCAGCAGGCTAGGTGCCGGGGAGCTGTTTTTT. The full variable domain, its missing parts supplied by reference TRBV7-9 and TRBJ2-2, is DTGVSQNPRHKITKRGQNVTFRCDPISEHNRLYWYRQTLGQGPEFLTYFQNEAQLEKSRLLSDRFSAERPKGSFSTLEIQRTEQGDSAMYLCASRLGAGELFFGEGSRLTVL.

This clone came up once. Germline and junction disagree at one end, which may indicate a read error. This sequence joins TRBV7-9 and TRBJ1-2; no clear D. Germline CDR1 is SEHNR and CDR2 is FQNEAQ (reference sequence). This CDR3 has 15 amino acids. CDR3 nucleotides: TGTGCCAGCAGTTTAGTGGATCGAGGACTCTATGGCTACACCTTC. Protein: CASSLVDRGLYGYTF.

This clone has just one count. The chain couples TRBV4-2 to TRBJ2-7; possibly TRBD2 for D (5 bases). From germline, CDR1 is LGHNA and CDR2 YNFKEQ. CDR3 length: 14 residues. Trimming took off 1 base at V and 2 bases at J, with 9 bases between the two ends. The CDR3 sequence: CASSQGTGTYEQYF. The CDR3 region has the DNA TGTGCCAGCAGCCAAGGGACGGGGACCTACGAGCAGTACTTC.

The CDR3 spells CASSLKGAPNEKLFF. CDR3 DNA sequence: TGTGCCAGCAGCTTAAAGGGGGCTCCTAATGAAAAACTGTTTTTT. The chain recombines TRBV7-2 with TRBJ1-4; TRBD1 agrees at 7 bases. Germline CDR1 and CDR2: SGHTA and FQGNSA. The CDR3 length is 15 residues. The V and J ends lost 2 bases and 3 bases, in that order; junction bases with no gene match: 3.

V and J are TRBV10-3 and TRBJ2-7; the D gene is possibly TRBD2 (6 bases). This CDR3 has 14 amino acids. Germline loops: CDR1 ENHRY, CDR2 SYGVKD. Between the trimmed V and J ends, which lost 3 bases and 6 bases, there was a span of 15 bases. CDR3: CAISDPGQEGEQYF. The CDR3 nucleotides read TGTGCCATCAGTGACCCTGGGCAGGAGGGCGAGCAGTACTTC.

The V call is TRBV6-5, the J call TRBJ2-2, with 8 nucleotides matching TRBD1. Unmatched junction bases numbered 5, after V lost 7 bases and J lost 4 bases. Germline loops: CDR1 MNHEY, CDR2 SVGAGI. This CDR3 comprises 14 residues. The CDR3 protein is CASTLTGATGELFF. CDR3 DNA sequence: TGTGCCAGCACCTTGACAGGGGCCACCGGGGAGCTGTTTTTT.

V and J are TRBV11-1 and TRBJ2-5; TRBD2 agrees at 10 bases. Near its end, the DNA agrees better with TRBJ2-7, so the J call may be wrong. This CDR3 spans 15 amino acids. Looked up from germline, CDR1 is SGHAT and CDR2 is FQDESV (reference sequence). Written as DNA, the CDR3 is TGTGCCAGCAGCTTAGAGCGGGAGGGATCCTACGAGCAGTACTTC. This codes for CASSLEREGSYEQYF.

This chain links TRBV7-9 with TRBJ2-1; D call uncertain. Deletions cut 1 base from V and 4 bases from J, with 14 bases between. CDR1 is SEHNR and CDR2 is FQNEAQ in the germline V gene (reference sequence). The CDR3 totals 16 residues. CDR3 bases: TGTGCCAGCAGCTTAGTTGGGCAGGAGTTATACAATGAGCAGTTCTTC. Amino acids: CASSLVGQELYNEQFF.

This clone was detected only once. The chain employs TRBV2 and TRBJ1-1; D call uncertain. V was clipped by 1 base and J by 4 bases, with 7 bases between them. The CDR3 loop spans 13 amino acids. CDR1 and CDR2 from the germline V gene are SNHLY and FYNNEI. CDR3 nucleotides: TGTGCCAGCAGTGAAGAAGACACCACTGAAGCTTTCTTT. As protein: CASSEEDTTEAFF.

The rearrangement joins TRBV10-2 to TRBJ2-2; 7 nucleotides agree with TRBD2. J gave up 3 bases and V 6 bases, and 4 bases lay outside the gene matches. The CDR3 is 14 residues long. The germline gives CDR1 WSHSY, CDR2 SAAADI. The CDR3, as DNA: TGCGCCAGCAGGGGGGGGGTCGACACCGGGGAGCTGTTTTTT. Residues: CASRGGVDTGELFF.

Of note for this clone: Other DNA sequences in this sample translate to the same CDR3. The chain recombines TRBV6-5 with TRBJ1-1; D is uncertain. The germline CDR1 and CDR2 sequences are MNHEY and SVGAGI. V gave up 3 bases and J gave up 0 bases, with 11 bases separating them. The CDR3 sequence is 15 residues long. In DNA, the CDR3 is TGTGCCAGCAGTTATCTCTATAGGATGAACACTGAAGCTTTCTTT. Encoded protein: CASSYLYRMNTEAFF.